This T cell receptor (beta chain) emerged from a study of T cells in Graves' hyperthyroidism and ophthalmopathy. Study-wide points: Most clonotypes that expanded in the thyroid above 0.001 also showed up in blood.

In making diagnoses, clinical symptoms, serum thyroxine and TRAb, thyroid ultrasound and orbital computed tomography were all used. Amplification of TCR beta CDR3 regions was performed using RNA transcripts as template. The HTBI primer set served for first-round RT-PCR of the TCR CDR3. TCRdb re-called the multiplex PCR reads through MiXCR, storing one row per CDR3 protein. The sample holds hundreds of thousands of distinct CDR3 sequences; under 20% are singletons and the top ten take 16%. Trimming pared 0 bases from V and 4 bases from J, leaving 7 bases between. Germline V gene sequence: CDR1 LNHNV, CDR2 YYDKDF (reference sequence). This CDR3 has 14 amino acids. The sample holds a few counts of this clonotype. Antigen specificity is unknown.

The rearrangement joins TRBV15 to TRBJ1-5; no definite D call. The receptor comes from a woman between 45 and 60 years old with Graves' hyperthyroidism that later progressed to Graves' ophthalmopathy. Material for sequencing was blood. CDR3 bases: TGTGCCACCAGCAGAGAGTGGGGAAATCAGCCCCAGCATTTT. It is translated as CATSREWGNQPQHF.